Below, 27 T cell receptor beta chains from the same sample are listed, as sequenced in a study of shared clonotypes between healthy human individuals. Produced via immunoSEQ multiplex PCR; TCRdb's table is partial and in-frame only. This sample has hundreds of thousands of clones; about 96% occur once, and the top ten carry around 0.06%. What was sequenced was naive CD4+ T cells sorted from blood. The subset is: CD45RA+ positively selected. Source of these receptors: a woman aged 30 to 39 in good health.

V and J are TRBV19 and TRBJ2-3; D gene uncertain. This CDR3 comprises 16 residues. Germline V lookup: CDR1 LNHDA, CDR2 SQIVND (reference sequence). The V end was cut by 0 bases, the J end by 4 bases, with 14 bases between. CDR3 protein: CASSIDSRPYPDTQYF. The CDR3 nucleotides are TGTGCCAGTAGTATAGATAGTCGGCCATACCCAGATACGCAGTATTTT.

CDR3 nucleotide sequence: TGCAGCGTTGGATTCCGGGGGGAGCAGTACTTC. The encoded protein is CSVGFRGEQYF. The V and J genes are TRBV29-1 and TRBJ2-7; D perhaps matches TRBD2 (6 bases). Germline loops: CDR1 SQVTM, CDR2 ANQGSEA. V was shortened by 4 bases and J by 7 bases, with 11 bases between the two germline ends. This CDR3 region has 11 residues.

CDR3 in amino acids: CASSLEYPARNTEAFF. CDR3 nucleotide sequence: TGTGCCAGCAGCTTAGAGTACCCAGCTCGGAACACTGAAGCTTTCTTT. The gene calls are TRBV7-8 and TRBJ1-1; no definite D call. V dropped 1 base and J dropped 1 base, with 13 bases sitting between them. Germline assignment: CDR1 SGHVS and CDR2 FQNEAQ. CDR3 length: 16 residues. Together with reference TRBV7-8 and TRBJ1-1, the CDR3 gives the full variable domain: GAGVSQSPRYKVAKRGQDVALRCDPISGHVSLFWYQQALGQGPEFLTYFQNEAQLDKSGLPSDRFFAERPEGSVSTLKIQRTQQEDSAVYLCASSLEYPARNTEAFFGQGTRLTVV.

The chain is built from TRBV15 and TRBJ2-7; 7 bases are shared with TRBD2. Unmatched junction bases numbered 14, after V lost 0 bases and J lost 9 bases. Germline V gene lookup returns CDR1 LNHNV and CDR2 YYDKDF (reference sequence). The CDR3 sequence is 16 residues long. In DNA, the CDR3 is TGTGCCACCAGCAGAGATATTGGGGGGGAAGAAGCACGGCAGTACTTC. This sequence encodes CATSRDIGGEEARQYF.

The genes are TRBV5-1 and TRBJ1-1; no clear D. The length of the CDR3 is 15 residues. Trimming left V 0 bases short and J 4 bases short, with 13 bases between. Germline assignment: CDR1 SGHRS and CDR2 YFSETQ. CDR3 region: CASSLALGAGTEAFF. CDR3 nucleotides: TGCGCCAGCAGCTTGGCCCTGGGCGCGGGCACTGAAGCTTTCTTT.

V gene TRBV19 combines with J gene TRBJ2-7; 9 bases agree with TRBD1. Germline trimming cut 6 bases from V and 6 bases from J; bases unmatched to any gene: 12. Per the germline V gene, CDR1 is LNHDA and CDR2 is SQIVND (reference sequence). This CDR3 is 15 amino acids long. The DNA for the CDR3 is TGTGCCAGTAGCAGCTTACAGGGGGCGTCTGGCGAGCAGTACTTC. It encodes CASSSLQGASGEQYF.

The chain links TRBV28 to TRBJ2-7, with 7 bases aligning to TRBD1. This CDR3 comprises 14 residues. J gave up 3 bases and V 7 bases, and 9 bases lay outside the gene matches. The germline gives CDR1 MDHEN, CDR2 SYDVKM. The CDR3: CASNLSGQFYEQYF. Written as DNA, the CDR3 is TGTGCCAGCAATCTATCGGGACAGTTCTACGAGCAGTACTTC.

CDR3 DNA sequence: TGTGCCAGTAGTATTTTTGGGACTAGCGGGAGTTTGCAGTACTTC. It specifies CASSIFGTSGSLQYF. The chain recombines TRBV19 with TRBJ2-7; 14 positions agree with TRBD2. Germline CDR1 reads LNHDA; CDR2 reads SQIVND (reference sequence). Trimming removed 3 bases from V and 9 bases from J; junction bases left unmatched: 7. The CDR3 length is 15 residues. The variable domain in full, with the rest retrieved from reference TRBV19 and TRBJ2-7, is DGGITQSPKYLFRKEGQNVTLSCEQNLNHDAMYWYRQDPGQGLRLIYYSQIVNDFQKGDIAEGYSVSREKKESFPLTVTSAQKNPTAFYLCASSIFGTSGSLQYFGPGTRLTVT.

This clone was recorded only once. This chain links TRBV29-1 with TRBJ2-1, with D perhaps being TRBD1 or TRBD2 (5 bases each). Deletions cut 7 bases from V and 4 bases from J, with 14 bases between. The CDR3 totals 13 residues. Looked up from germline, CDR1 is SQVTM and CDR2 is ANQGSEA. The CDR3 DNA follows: TGCAGCGCCCGGGACGGGATTTACAATGAGCAGTTCTTC. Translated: CSARDGIYNEQFF.

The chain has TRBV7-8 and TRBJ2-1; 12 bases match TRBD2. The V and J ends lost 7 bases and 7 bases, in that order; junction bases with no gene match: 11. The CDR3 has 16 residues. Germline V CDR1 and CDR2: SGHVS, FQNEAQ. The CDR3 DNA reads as TGTGCCAGCAACGGAAGACTAGCGGGAGTTCGGAATGAGCAGTTCTTC. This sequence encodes CASNGRLAGVRNEQFF.

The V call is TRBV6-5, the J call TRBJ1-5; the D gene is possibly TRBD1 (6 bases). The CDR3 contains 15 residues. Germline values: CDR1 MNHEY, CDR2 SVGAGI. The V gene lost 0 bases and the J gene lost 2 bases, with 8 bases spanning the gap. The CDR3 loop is CASSYSYRGNQPQHF. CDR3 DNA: TGTGCCAGCAGTTACTCCTACAGGGGCAATCAGCCCCAGCATTTT.

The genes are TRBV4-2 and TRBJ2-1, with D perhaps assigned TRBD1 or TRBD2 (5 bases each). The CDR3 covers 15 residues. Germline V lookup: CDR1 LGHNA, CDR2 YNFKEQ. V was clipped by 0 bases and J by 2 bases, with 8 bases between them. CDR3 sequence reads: CASSQDSGPYNEQFF. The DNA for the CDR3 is TGTGCCAGCAGCCAAGATTCGGGACCCTACAATGAGCAGTTCTTC.

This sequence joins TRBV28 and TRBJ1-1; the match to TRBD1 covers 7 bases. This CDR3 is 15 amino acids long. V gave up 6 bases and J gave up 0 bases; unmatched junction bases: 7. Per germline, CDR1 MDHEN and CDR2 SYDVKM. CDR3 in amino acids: CASRGGQIMNTEAFF. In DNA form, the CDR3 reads TGTGCCAGCAGAGGGGGCCAGATAATGAACACTGAAGCTTTCTTT.

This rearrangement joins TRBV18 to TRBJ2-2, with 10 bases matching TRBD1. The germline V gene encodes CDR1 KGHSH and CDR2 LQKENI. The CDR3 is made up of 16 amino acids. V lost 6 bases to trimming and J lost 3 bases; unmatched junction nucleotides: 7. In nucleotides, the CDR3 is TGTGCCAGCTCTACCTACGGGACAGGGGACACCGGGGAGCTGTTTTTT. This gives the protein CASSTYGTGDTGELFF.

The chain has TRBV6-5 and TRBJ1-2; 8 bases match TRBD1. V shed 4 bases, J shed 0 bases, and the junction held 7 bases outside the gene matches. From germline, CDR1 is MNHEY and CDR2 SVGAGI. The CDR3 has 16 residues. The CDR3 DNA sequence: TGTGCCAGCAGTTCGACTTGGACAGGGCCTAACTATGGCTACACCTTC. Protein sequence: CASSSTWTGPNYGYTF.

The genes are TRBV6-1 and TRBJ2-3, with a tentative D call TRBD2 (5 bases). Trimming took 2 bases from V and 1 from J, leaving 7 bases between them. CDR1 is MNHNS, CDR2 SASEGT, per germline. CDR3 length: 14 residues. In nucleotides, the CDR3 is TGTGCCAGCAGTGAAATGCGGGGCACAGATACGCAGTATTTT. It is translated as CASSEMRGTDTQYF.

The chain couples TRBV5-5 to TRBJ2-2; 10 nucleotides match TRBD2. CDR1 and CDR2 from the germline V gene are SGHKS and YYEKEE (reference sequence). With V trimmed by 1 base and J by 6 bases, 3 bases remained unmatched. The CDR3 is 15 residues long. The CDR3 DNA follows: TGTGCCAGCAGCTTGACAGCGGGAGGGGCCGGGGAGCTGTTTTTT. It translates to CASSLTAGGAGELFF.

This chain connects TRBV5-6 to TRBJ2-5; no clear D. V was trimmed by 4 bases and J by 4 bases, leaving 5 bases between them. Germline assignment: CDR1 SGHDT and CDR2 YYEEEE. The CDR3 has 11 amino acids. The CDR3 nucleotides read TGTGCCAGCAGCGCCCTAGAGACCCAGTACTTC. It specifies CASSALETQYF.

The CDR3 nucleotides read TGCGCCAGCGGGGAGTCTGAGGAGACCCAGTACTTC. It yields the protein CASGESEETQYF. The chain has TRBV5-1 and TRBJ2-5; D perhaps matches TRBD2 (5 bases). V was pared by 7 bases and J by 5 bases, with 12 bases between. The CDR3 extends over 12 amino acids. Looked up from germline, CDR1 is SGHRS and CDR2 is YFSETQ. The complete variable domain, with remaining parts taken from reference TRBV5-1 and TRBJ2-5, reads KAGVTQTPRYLIKTRGQQVTLSCSPISGHRSVSWYQQTPGQGLQFLFEYFSETQRNKGNFPGRFSGRQFSNSRSEMNVSTLELGDSALYLCASGESEETQYFGPGTRLLVL.

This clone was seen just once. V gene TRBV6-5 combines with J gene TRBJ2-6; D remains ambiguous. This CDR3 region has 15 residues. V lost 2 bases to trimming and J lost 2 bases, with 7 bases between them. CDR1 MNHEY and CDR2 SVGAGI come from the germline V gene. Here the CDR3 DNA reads TGTGCCAGCAGTTACGTTCACACTGGGGCCAACGTCCTGACTTTC. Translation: CASSYVHTGANVLTF.

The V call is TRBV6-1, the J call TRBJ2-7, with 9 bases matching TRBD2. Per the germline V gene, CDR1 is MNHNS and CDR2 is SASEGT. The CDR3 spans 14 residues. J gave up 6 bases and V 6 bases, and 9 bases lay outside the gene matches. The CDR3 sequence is CASRPAGGLIEQYF. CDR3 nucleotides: TGTGCCAGCAGACCAGCGGGAGGTTTAATCGAGCAGTACTTC.

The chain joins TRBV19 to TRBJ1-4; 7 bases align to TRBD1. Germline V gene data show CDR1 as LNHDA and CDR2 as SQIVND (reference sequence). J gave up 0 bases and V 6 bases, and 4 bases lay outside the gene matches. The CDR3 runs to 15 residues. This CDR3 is CASSKQGTTNEKLFF. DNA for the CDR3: TGTGCCAGTAGCAAACAGGGGACAACTAATGAAAAACTGTTTTTT.

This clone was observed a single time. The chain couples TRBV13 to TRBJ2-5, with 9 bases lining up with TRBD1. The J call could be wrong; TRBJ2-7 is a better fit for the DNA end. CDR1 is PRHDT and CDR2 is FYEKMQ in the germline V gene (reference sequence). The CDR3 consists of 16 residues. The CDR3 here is CASSLGGGQGAYEQYF. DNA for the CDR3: TGTGCCAGCAGCTTAGGTGGGGGACAGGGCGCTTACGAGCAGTACTTC.

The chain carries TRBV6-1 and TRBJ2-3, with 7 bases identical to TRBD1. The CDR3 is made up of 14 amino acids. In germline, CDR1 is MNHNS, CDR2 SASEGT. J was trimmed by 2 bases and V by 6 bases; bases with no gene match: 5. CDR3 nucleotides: TGTGCCAGCAGACCGGGACAGAACACAGATACGCAGTATTTT. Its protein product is CASRPGQNTDTQYF.

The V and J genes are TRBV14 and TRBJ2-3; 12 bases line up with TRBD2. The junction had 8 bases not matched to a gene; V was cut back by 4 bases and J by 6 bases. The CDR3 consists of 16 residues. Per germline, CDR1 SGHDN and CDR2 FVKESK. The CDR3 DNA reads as TGTGCCAGCAGCCGATTGGGACTAGCGGGCCACGATACGCAGTATTTT. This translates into CASSRLGLAGHDTQYF.

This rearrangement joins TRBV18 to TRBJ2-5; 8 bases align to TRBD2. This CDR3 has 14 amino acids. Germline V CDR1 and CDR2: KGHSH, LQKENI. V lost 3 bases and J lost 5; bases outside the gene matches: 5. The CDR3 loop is CASSPREGSETQYF. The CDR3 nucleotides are TGTGCCAGCTCACCCCGGGAGGGATCGGAGACCCAGTACTTC.

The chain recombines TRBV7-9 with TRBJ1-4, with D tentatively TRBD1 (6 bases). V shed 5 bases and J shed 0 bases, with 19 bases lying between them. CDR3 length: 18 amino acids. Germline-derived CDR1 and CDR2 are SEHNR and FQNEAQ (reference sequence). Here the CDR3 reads CASSPGALGYATNEKLFF. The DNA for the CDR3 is TGTGCCAGCAGCCCGGGGGCATTGGGGTATGCAACTAATGAAAAACTGTTTTTT. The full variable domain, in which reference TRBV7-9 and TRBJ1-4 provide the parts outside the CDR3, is DTGVSQNPRHKITKRGQNVTFRCDPISEHNRLYWYRQTLGQGPEFLTYFQNEAQLEKSRLLSDRFSAERPKGSFSTLEIQRTEQGDSAMYLCASSPGALGYATNEKLFFGSGTQLSVL.